This TCR beta chain was sequenced during a study of beta chain features in type 1 diabetes (dated by TCRdb to the late 2010s). At the level of the whole study: Mean age, gender distribution, total cell number and subset yield were not different between patients and healthy donors. Naive and central memory subsets were obtained from all 30 or so donors, but regulatory and stem cell-like memory subsets were isolated from only 8 patients and about 8 healthy donors. In the study, TCRB repertoires of sorted circulating CD4+ T cell subsets from recently diagnosed type 1 diabetes patients were compared with those of matched healthy donors. A total of roughly 110 million sorted cells were examined across all samples, and the number of cells per subset was strongly correlated with RNA yield. Beyond this particular receptor, the publication reports: Patients with type 1 diabetes made fewer insertions and deleted more nucleotides at VDJ recombination sites, implying thymic rearrangement abnormalities. Because the HLA sub-analyses included only small numbers of individuals, any influence of HLA type on TCRB rearrangement was left unresolved. Shorter templates might be favored by PCR, yet because patient and control samples were amplified and corrected together, any such skew would affect both groups equally. Type 1 diabetes patients showed a moderate but significant shortening of TCRB CDR3 length in all four CD4+ subsets. Naive, central memory and regulatory TCRB repertoires appeared more similar among patients than among healthy donors. Because cDNA was sequenced instead of genomic DNA, activated cells with high expression could be over-represented, although the groups did not differ in activation or CD3 levels.

The entire isolated RNA was reverse transcribed using the High Capacity cDNA Reverse Transcription Kit, and thus expressed TCRB transcripts were sequenced. Naive, central memory and regulatory T cell samples underwent deep immunoSEQ sequencing, averaging roughly 3.5 million total reads per sample. Sorted cells were lysed in RLT buffer and RNA was extracted with DNase-treated RNeasy Micro or Mini kits, depending on cell number. Each cell subset was processed separately to prevent cross-contamination, with patient and healthy donor samples processed together. Using the immunoSEQ multiplex PCR, TCRB sequences were amplified from cDNA into 87-bp fragments spanning the CDR3 region. Sequencing of the amplicons was performed on the Illumina HiSeq platform. Per the authors' processing: Synthetic template baselines were used to correct PCR bias computationally, reads within Hamming distance 2 were collapsed together, and singletons that could not be merged were discarded. By aligning reads against IMGT, V, D and J genes, CDR3 length, and insertions or deletions at six rearrangement sites were assigned. Within each subset, clonotype counts were normalized to sorted cell number, and only after that were true diversity and Gini coefficients computed with the tcR R package. The overlap coefficient, calculated on TCRB nucleotide sequences, was used to measure repertoire sharing. As a proxy for the pre-selection repertoire, out-of-frame TCRB sequences from naive cells were analyzed. The clones in this table, taken by TCRdb from immuneACCESS, are in-frame only. Not every clone is retained; where verified, under half of the shortfall comes from an unresolved V gene, and the cause of the rest is unknown. That table furnishes V, J and clone size, whereas the DNA furnished D and trimming. Present in this sample are 400,000 to 500,000 clones, about 14% of which were seen just once. About 0.04% of the sample lies in the top ten.

A few counts support this clone. This clone's antigen is unknown. Within one base of it there is no much larger clone, and no base qualities were kept. The germline V gene sets CDR1 to SGHTA and CDR2 to FQGNSA. From cysteine to phenylalanine, the CDR3 is 13 amino acids long. Kept here is only the CDR3 DNA, which spans 39 bases and is read in frame from base 1. At the junction V is shortened by 5 bases and J by 5 bases; bases outside the gene matches: 4. A single peripheral blood draw of about 116 mL on average was collected from each donor into heparinised tubes. A BD FACSAria II and a panel including CD45RO, CCR7, CD25, CD127, CD95 and CD27 were used to sort naive, central memory, regulatory and stem cell-like memory CD4+ T cells. Every sorted population had a purity above 95%. PBMCs were separated immediately by Lymphoprep density gradient centrifugation and were stained directly, without being cultured. To minimize batch effects, samples were stained and sorted in pairs, one healthy donor with one patient per experiment.

The clonotype was recovered from a man aged 30-40 years in good health. This chain joins TRBV7-2 to TRBJ2-5; the junction holds 8 bases that match TRBD1. Material for sequencing was naive CD4+ T cells from blood. This specimen's cell subset or site label, interpreted: true naive CD4+ T cells. The DNA sequence follows: TGTGCCAGCAGCAGACGACAGGGGGAGACCCAGTACTTC. Translated, this gives CASSRRQGETQYF.